This T cell receptor beta chain was captured in a study of T cells in Graves' hyperthyroidism and ophthalmopathy. Whole-study findings and limits: Model-based prediction identified ophthalmopathy a median about 6.8 months prior to its onset. A model of 13 V-J features distinguished ophthalmopathy from stable hyperthyroidism.

Using RNA transcripts as the source, TCR beta CDR3 regions were amplified. The primer set for the first-round RT-PCR of the TCR CDR3 was HTBI. TCRdb re-called the multiplex PCR reads with MiXCR, one entry per CDR3 protein. The data hold 450,000 to 700,000 distinct CDR3 sequences, with roughly 50% observed a single time. Germline V gene sequence: CDR1 ENHRY, CDR2 SYGVKD. V lost 4 bases and J lost 1, with 11 bases in between. CDR3 length: 14 residues. This clonotype was detected ten times or more. Antigen: not known. The sequenced sample consisted of peripheral blood or thyroid tissue (not recorded which). This receptor was obtained from an adult woman with Graves' disease, either hyperthyroidism or ophthalmopathy (not recorded which). The chain recombines TRBV10-3 with TRBJ2-7; D gene ambiguous. Here the CDR3 reads CAISVIDGSYEQYF. CDR3 sequence (DNA): TGTGCCATCAGTGTTATCGACGGATCCTACGAGCAGTACTTC.